The rows below give T cell receptor beta chains drawn from one sample of a study of CD8 T cells in Susac syndrome. A single record per CDR3 protein comes from TCRdb applying MiXCR to the immunoSEQ multiplex PCR reads. The repertoire holds some 99,000 distinct CDR3 sequences, about 96% seen once, with approximately 0.093% in the top ten. Sequenced sample: CD4+ T cells from PBMCs. These receptors were collected from a human donor in good health. Both conserved end residues are part of each CDR3. The D gene is left open where the match is weak. Size is stated for part of the rows, as once, few or many counts, or as a class when the clone is expanded.

D gene: .; J gene: TRBJ1-1; V gene: TRBV29-1; clone size: once; CDR3 DNA: TGCAGCGTCGTGGACAGCGTGAACACTGAAGCTTTCTTT; CDR3 protein: CSVVDSVNTEAFF
D gene: TRBD2; J gene: TRBJ2-7; V gene: TRBV27; clone size: .; CDR3 DNA: TGTGCCAGCAGCCGCAGCGGGGGGGTCTACGAGCAGTACTTC; CDR3 protein: CASSRSGGVYEQYF
D gene: .; J gene: TRBJ2-5; V gene: TRBV5-8; clone size: .; CDR3 DNA: TGTGCCAGCAGCTGGGACATCCAAGAGACCCAGTACTTC; CDR3 protein: CASSWDIQETQYF
D gene: TRBD2; J gene: TRBJ2-7; V gene: TRBV5-4; clone size: .; CDR3 DNA: TGTGCCAGCAGCGGCGCGGCGGGAGTTTTGGGGGAGCAGTACTTC; CDR3 protein: CASSGAAGVLGEQYF
D gene: TRBD1; J gene: TRBJ1-5; V gene: TRBV6-2/TRBV6-3; clone size: .; CDR3 DNA: TGTGCCAGCAGTTCGGGACAGGTCAATCAGCCCCAGCATTTT; CDR3 protein: CASSSGQVNQPQHF
D gene: TRBD1; J gene: TRBJ1-1; V gene: TRBV28; clone size: .; CDR3 DNA: TGTGCCAGCAGTTTTTCAGACAGGGATGGCACTGAAGCTTTCTTT; CDR3 protein: CASSFSDRDGTEAFF
D gene: .; J gene: TRBJ1-5; V gene: TRBV28; clone size: .; CDR3 DNA: TGTGCCAGCAGTTTACGGTCCGGGACATGGTATCATTTT; CDR3 protein: CASSLRSGTWYHF
D gene: TRBD1; J gene: TRBJ2-3; V gene: TRBV29-1; clone size: .; CDR3 DNA: TGCAGCGTCCCCAGGGACAGGGGGCGAGGCTTT; CDR3 protein: CSVPRDRGRGF
D gene: .; J gene: TRBJ1-5; V gene: TRBV30; clone size: .; CDR3 DNA: TGTGCCTGGAGTGGGGCCGTTAATCAGCCCCAGCATTTT; CDR3 protein: CAWSGAVNQPQHF
D gene: .; J gene: TRBJ2-5; V gene: TRBV27; clone size: .; CDR3 DNA: TGTGCCAGCAGTTTCGCTAGAGGCGATGGAGAGACCCAGTACTTC; CDR3 protein: CASSFARGDGETQYF
D gene: .; J gene: TRBJ1-2; V gene: TRBV29-1; clone size: .; CDR3 DNA: TGCAGCGTTGGCGGCACGGAAAGGTTCTATGGCTACACCTTC; CDR3 protein: CSVGGTERFYGYTF
D gene: TRBD2; J gene: TRBJ2-7; V gene: TRBV18; clone size: .; CDR3 DNA: TGTGCCAGCTCACCACCGAAGCTAGCGGGAGTAGGAGAGCAGTACTTC; CDR3 protein: CASSPPKLAGVGEQYF
D gene: .; J gene: TRBJ2-3; V gene: TRBV5-4; clone size: .; CDR3 DNA: TGTGCCAGCAGCTGGGGTGGGGTTAGCACAGATACGCAGTATTTT; CDR3 protein: CASSWGGVSTDTQYF
D gene: .; J gene: TRBJ1-4; V gene: TRBV5-1; clone size: .; CDR3 DNA: TGCGCCAGCAGCTTGCATGACAGCCATGAAAAACTGTTTTTT; CDR3 protein: CASSLHDSHEKLFF
D gene: .; J gene: TRBJ2-5; V gene: TRBV19; clone size: .; CDR3 DNA: TGTGCCAGTAGTTTTGTGCGGGAGACCCAGTACTTC; CDR3 protein: CASSFVRETQYF
D gene: TRBD1; J gene: TRBJ2-5; V gene: TRBV2; clone size: .; CDR3 DNA: TGTGCCAGCACAAACAGGGGTGGGGAGACCCAGTACTTC; CDR3 protein: CASTNRGGETQYF
D gene: TRBD2; J gene: TRBJ2-1; V gene: TRBV5-1; clone size: .; CDR3 DNA: TGCGCCAGCAGCTCGGATAGCGGGTTCTCCTACAATGAGCAGTTCTTC; CDR3 protein: CASSSDSGFSYNEQFF
D gene: .; J gene: TRBJ2-1; V gene: TRBV7-6; clone size: .; CDR3 DNA: TGTGCCAGCAGCGGCCGTTCCTACAATGAGCAGTTCTTC; CDR3 protein: CASSGRSYNEQFF
D gene: .; J gene: TRBJ1-4; V gene: TRBV19; clone size: once; CDR3 DNA: TGTGCCAGTAGTACGATCTTGGGGGCTGAAAAACTGTTTTTT; CDR3 protein: CASSTILGAEKLFF
D gene: TRBD1; J gene: TRBJ2-7; V gene: TRBV6-5; clone size: .; CDR3 DNA: TGTGCCAGTTCAGTTACAGGGGGGAGTTCCTACGAGCAGTACTTC; CDR3 protein: CASSVTGGSSYEQYF
D gene: .; J gene: TRBJ1-3; V gene: TRBV20-1; clone size: .; CDR3 DNA: TGCAGTGTCCTACGTCCGGGGATCAACACCATATATTTT; CDR3 protein: CSVLRPGINTIYF
D gene: TRBD1; J gene: TRBJ2-7; V gene: TRBV6-5; clone size: .; CDR3 DNA: TGTGCCAGCAGTTACCAGGACAGGGGTCTCTACGAGCAGTACTTC; CDR3 protein: CASSYQDRGLYEQYF
D gene: .; J gene: TRBJ2-7; V gene: TRBV5-1; clone size: .; CDR3 DNA: TGCGCCAGCCGGCGGGACGGCTACGAGCAGTACTTC; CDR3 protein: CASRRDGYEQYF
D gene: TRBD1; J gene: TRBJ2-6; V gene: TRBV4-3; clone size: once; CDR3 DNA: TGCGCCAGCAGCCAAGATCCCCCGACAGGGGGGGCCTCTGGGGCCAACGTCCTGACTTTC; CDR3 protein: CASSQDPPTGGASGANVLTF
D gene: TRBD1; J gene: TRBJ1-2; V gene: TRBV5-6; clone size: .; CDR3 DNA: TGTGCCAGCAGCCGAAAACAGGGGTTCTATGGCTACACCTTC; CDR3 protein: CASSRKQGFYGYTF
D gene: TRBD2; J gene: TRBJ2-1; V gene: TRBV5-4; clone size: .; CDR3 DNA: TGTGCCAGCAACCTAGGCGGGAGGCTCGATGAGCAGTTCTTC; CDR3 protein: CASNLGGRLDEQFF
D gene: TRBD1; J gene: TRBJ1-3; V gene: TRBV29-1; clone size: once; CDR3 DNA: TGCAGCGTGACTCAGGGGGCGAGCTCTGGAAACACCATATATTTT; CDR3 protein: CSVTQGASSGNTIYF
D gene: .; J gene: TRBJ2-1; V gene: TRBV7-2; clone size: .; CDR3 DNA: TGTGCCAGCAGCTTAGCGTGGAGCTCCTACAATGAGCAGTTCTTC; CDR3 protein: CASSLAWSSYNEQFF
D gene: TRBD2; J gene: TRBJ2-7; V gene: TRBV23-1; clone size: .; CDR3 DNA: TGCGCCAGCAGTCGTCCCCCGCGGGAGGTTTCCTACGAGCAGTACTTC; CDR3 protein: CASSRPPREVSYEQYF
D gene: TRBD1; J gene: TRBJ1-2; V gene: TRBV20-1; clone size: .; CDR3 DNA: TGCAGTGCTGGATCCGGGACAGTTTCATATGGCTACACCTTC; CDR3 protein: CSAGSGTVSYGYTF
D gene: .; J gene: TRBJ1-2; V gene: TRBV2; clone size: .; CDR3 DNA: TGTGCCAGCAGTGAGGGAGACTATGGCTACACCTTC; CDR3 protein: CASSEGDYGYTF
D gene: TRBD1; J gene: TRBJ2-7; V gene: TRBV5-1; clone size: .; CDR3 DNA: TGCGCCAGCAGCTGGGATCACGGGACAGGGTACGAGCAGTACTTC; CDR3 protein: CASSWDHGTGYEQYF
D gene: TRBD1; J gene: TRBJ2-7; V gene: TRBV7-9; clone size: .; CDR3 DNA: TGTGCCAGCAGCTTAGATATGACAGGGCCCTACGAGCAGTACTTC; CDR3 protein: CASSLDMTGPYEQYF
D gene: .; J gene: TRBJ1-6; V gene: TRBV27; clone size: .; CDR3 DNA: TGTGCCAGCGGGGCCAGGGGCGGGTCACCCCTCCACTTT; CDR3 protein: CASGARGGSPLHF
D gene: .; J gene: TRBJ2-5; V gene: TRBV5-1; clone size: .; CDR3 DNA: TGCGCCAGCAGCCAGGCAGGGGCGGAGACCCAGTACTTC; CDR3 protein: CASSQAGAETQYF
D gene: .; J gene: TRBJ2-5; V gene: TRBV24-1; clone size: once; CDR3 DNA: TGTGCCACCAGTGACCCCGGACAAGATGGTCAAGAGACCCAGTACTTC; CDR3 protein: CATSDPGQDGQETQYF
D gene: .; J gene: TRBJ2-5; V gene: TRBV7-9; clone size: .; CDR3 DNA: TGTGCCAGCAGCTTAGCAGGACAGCCACAAGAGACCCAGTACTTC; CDR3 protein: CASSLAGQPQETQYF
D gene: .; J gene: TRBJ1-1; V gene: TRBV30; clone size: .; CDR3 DNA: TGTGCCTGGGAGAAGGGGATTCGGGGGACTGAAGCTTTCTTT; CDR3 protein: CAWEKGIRGTEAFF
D gene: .; J gene: TRBJ2-1; V gene: TRBV9; clone size: .; CDR3 DNA: TGTGCCAGCAGCGGCGGGGTCCGGGGTGCCAATGAGCAGTTCTTC; CDR3 protein: CASSGGVRGANEQFF
D gene: .; J gene: TRBJ2-4; V gene: TRBV7-2; clone size: once; CDR3 DNA: TGTGCCAGCAGCCCACGGACAGTTGGAAACATTCAGTACTTC; CDR3 protein: CASSPRTVGNIQYF
D gene: .; J gene: TRBJ1-1; V gene: TRBV5-4; clone size: .; CDR3 DNA: TGTGCCAGCAGCTCCCGGACGGAAATGAACACTGAAGCTTTCTTT; CDR3 protein: CASSSRTEMNTEAFF
D gene: .; J gene: TRBJ2-7; V gene: TRBV30; clone size: .; CDR3 DNA: TGTGCCTGGAGTGTACAAGGGGCACTCCACGAGCAGTACTTC; CDR3 protein: CAWSVQGALHEQYF
D gene: .; J gene: TRBJ2-3; V gene: TRBV5-1; clone size: .; CDR3 DNA: TGCGCCAGCGGGACCCGTACCCCAACAGATACGCAGTATTTT; CDR3 protein: CASGTRTPTDTQYF
D gene: .; J gene: TRBJ1-1; V gene: TRBV3-1; clone size: .; CDR3 DNA: TGTGCCAGCAGCCCCCACGGGAACACTGAAGCTTTCTTT; CDR3 protein: CASSPHGNTEAFF
D gene: .; J gene: TRBJ1-2; V gene: TRBV14; clone size: .; CDR3 DNA: TGTGCCAGCAGCCCCGGGGCCGCGCCTGGCTACACCTTC; CDR3 protein: CASSPGAAPGYTF
D gene: TRBD2; J gene: TRBJ2-7; V gene: TRBV12-3/TRBV12-4; clone size: .; CDR3 DNA: TGTGCCAGCAGGTCAGCTAGCGGGAGCAGCTCCTACGAGCAGTACTTC; CDR3 protein: CASRSASGSSSYEQYF
D gene: .; J gene: TRBJ1-1; V gene: TRBV29-1; clone size: .; CDR3 DNA: TGCAGCGTGGAGGGTTCAGAGGGTCTCGCTGAAGCTTTCTTT; CDR3 protein: CSVEGSEGLAEAFF
D gene: .; J gene: TRBJ1-1; V gene: TRBV29-1; clone size: .; CDR3 DNA: TGCAGCGGAACGTTATCAGGGAACACTGAAGCTTTCTTT; CDR3 protein: CSGTLSGNTEAFF
D gene: .; J gene: TRBJ2-2; V gene: TRBV27; clone size: .; CDR3 DNA: TGTGCCAGCAGTTTAGAGAGATACACCGGGGAGCTGTTTTTT; CDR3 protein: CASSLERYTGELFF
D gene: .; J gene: TRBJ1-1; V gene: TRBV6-1; clone size: .; CDR3 DNA: TGTGCCAGCAGTGAATGGGAAGGTGAAGCTTTCTTT; CDR3 protein: CASSEWEGEAFF
D gene: .; J gene: TRBJ1-2; V gene: TRBV6-5; clone size: .; CDR3 DNA: TGTGCCAGCAGTTACTCGTGGGACGGACTCAACTATGGCTACACCTTC; CDR3 protein: CASSYSWDGLNYGYTF
D gene: .; J gene: TRBJ2-7; V gene: TRBV28; clone size: .; CDR3 DNA: TGTGCCAGCAGTCCAGTAATATCCAACTACGAGCAGTACTTC; CDR3 protein: CASSPVISNYEQYF
D gene: TRBD2; J gene: TRBJ2-1; V gene: TRBV4-3; clone size: .; CDR3 DNA: TGCGCCAGCAGCCAAGTCGGGGCGGGAGGGTACAATGAGCAGTTCTTC; CDR3 protein: CASSQVGAGGYNEQFF